This is a list of T cell receptor beta chains from one sample in a study of T cell repertoires in cytomegalovirus infection. Each CDR3 protein is one row after TCRdb ran MiXCR on the reads. Of under 600,000 distinct CDR3 sequences listed, 16% are singletons. The material sequenced was CD8+ T cells from PBMCs. These receptors were taken from a human donor in good health (CMV status not recorded). Some clones in this sample may be carry-over from other donors' samples. CDR3s include the opening cysteine and the closing phenylalanine or tryptophan. D genes are given only for firm matches. Only some rows state a clone size, as once, few, many or a class for expanded clones.

cdr3_nt cdr3_aa d_call v_call clone_size j_call
TGTGCCACCAAAGGGGTTCAATCCTACGAGCAGTACTTC CATKGVQSYEQYF NA TRBV7-2 many TRBJ2-7
TGTGCCAGCAGCTTAGCAGGGGATCAGCCCCAGCATTTT CASSLAGDQPQHF NA TRBV7-8 many TRBJ1-5
TGTGCCAGCAGTTTCCGGGGGAACTACAATGAGCAGTTCTTC CASSFRGNYNEQFF NA TRBV12-3/TRBV12-4 NA TRBJ2-1
TGTGCCAGCGCGAGACTAGCGGGACAAGAGACCCAGTACTTC CASARLAGQETQYF TRBD2 TRBV7-9 many TRBJ2-5
TGTGCCAGCAGCTTAAAGCGAGACGCGAACACCGGGGAGCTGTTTTTT CASSLKRDANTGELFF NA TRBV7-9 many TRBJ2-2
TGTGCCAGCAGTTTATCCGCAGGGGAAAGGGATCAGCCCCAGCATTTT CASSLSAGERDQPQHF NA TRBV27 NA TRBJ1-5
TGTGCCAGCAGTGAAGTGCGGGCGGCCTCTGGGGCCAACGTCCTGACTTTC CASSEVRAASGANVLTF NA TRBV2 NA TRBJ2-6
TGTGCCAGCAGCCCCCTCGGAGATCAGGGAGATACGCAGTATTTT CASSPLGDQGDTQYF NA TRBV7-3 many TRBJ2-3
TGTGCCAGCAGTTTATTTAGCGGGGGGAATGGCGAGCAGTACTTC CASSLFSGGNGEQYF TRBD2 TRBV27 NA TRBJ2-7
TGTGCCAGCAGCGCCACGACAGGGATCCACGAGCAGTACTTC CASSATTGIHEQYF TRBD1 TRBV13 few TRBJ2-7
TGTGCCAGCAGTTTAGAGGCCCTTAATGAAAAACTGTTTTTT CASSLEALNEKLFF NA TRBV12-3/TRBV12-4 NA TRBJ1-4
TGTGCCAGCAGCCCGGGACTGGGGCCCCAGCATTTT CASSPGLGPQHF NA TRBV6-1 many TRBJ1-5
TGTGCCAGCAGCCAAGTGAAATTCAGCGCGACAGGGGGGAAGATGGACTATGGCTACACCTTC CASSQVKFSATGGKMDYGYTF TRBD1 TRBV4-2 few TRBJ1-2
TGTGCCAGCAGCTTAAAGGGACCGAAGACCTCCTACAATGAGCAGTTCTTC CASSLKGPKTSYNEQFF NA TRBV7-6 many TRBJ2-1
TGCAGCGTCGTAGTTTCTCTAACTGAAGCTTTCTTT CSVVVSLTEAFF NA TRBV29-1 few TRBJ1-1
TGTGCCATCAGGATGGACAGTAACTACGAGCAGTACTTC CAIRMDSNYEQYF NA TRBV10-3 many TRBJ2-7
TGTGCCAGCAGCATAGGCAGGGGGCTCTATCAAGATACGCAGTATTTT CASSIGRGLYQDTQYF TRBD1 TRBV13 few TRBJ2-3
TGTGCCAGCAGCCCACTATCTTACTCTGGAAACACCATATATTTT CASSPLSYSGNTIYF NA TRBV28 NA TRBJ1-3
TGTGCCAGCAGTTTAGTGTTAGCGGGAGGGCCCGCGGATGGGGCCAACGTCCTGACTTTC CASSLVLAGGPADGANVLTF TRBD2 TRBV28 many TRBJ2-6
TGTGCCAGCAGCTTAAACAGATATCCAGGCGGTGGCGGGGGGGCCTATGAGCAGTTCTTC CASSLNRYPGGGGGAYEQFF TRBD2 TRBV7-3 many TRBJ2-1
TGCAGCGTATTGACAGGGTACTATGGCTACACCTTC CSVLTGYYGYTF TRBD1 TRBV29-1 few TRBJ1-2
TGTGCCAGCAGCTTCCTCGTAGCGGGATCCCAAGAGACCCAGTACTTC CASSFLVAGSQETQYF TRBD2 TRBV7-9 NA TRBJ2-5
TGTGCCAGCATTGGACAGCTGGGGACTGAAGCTTTCTTT CASIGQLGTEAFF NA TRBV6-2/TRBV6-3 NA TRBJ1-1
TGTGCCAGCAGTTTATTGGGGAGCGGGAGGGCGCAAGAGACCCAGTACTTC CASSLLGSGRAQETQYF TRBD2 TRBV28 many TRBJ2-5
TGTGCCAGCAGCTCCGGAATAGCCAAAAACATTCAGTACTTC CASSSGIAKNIQYF NA TRBV5-4 NA TRBJ2-4
TGTGCCAGCAGCCCGGCTAGCACCGGGGAGCTGTTTTTT CASSPASTGELFF NA TRBV28 many TRBJ2-2
TGTGCCAGCAGGGGGGAGGGAGTCTACGAGCAGTACTTC CASRGEGVYEQYF TRBD2 TRBV2 few TRBJ2-7
TGTGGGGTGGGAGTAAATGAGCAGTACTTC CGVGVNEQYF NA TRBV7-8 many TRBJ2-7
TGTGCCAGCAGCCCCGATCTGGAGGAGGAAAAACTGTTTTTT CASSPDLEEEKLFF NA TRBV7-9 few TRBJ1-4
TGTGCCAGCAGCTTAGACAACAGGGTAGTCGGGGAGCTGTTTTTT CASSLDNRVVGELFF NA TRBV7-6 many TRBJ2-2
TGTGCCAGCAGTAACCGGGAAATCCCCTACGAGCAGTACTTC CASSNREIPYEQYF NA TRBV11-2 many TRBJ2-7
TGTGCCAGCTCACGATTCGACAGGGACAATCAGCCCCAGCATTTT CASSRFDRDNQPQHF TRBD1 TRBV18 many TRBJ1-5
TGTGCCAGCAGCTTAGAAAGCGGGACCTACGAGCAGTACTTC CASSLESGTYEQYF TRBD2 TRBV7-6 many TRBJ2-7
TGTGCCAGCAGTGACTTTACCCGGGAACGGGGCGAGCAGTACTTC CASSDFTRERGEQYF NA TRBV6-4 few TRBJ2-7
TGTGCCATCTGTGAAGGGCTGAACACTGAAGCTTTCTTT CAICEGLNTEAFF NA TRBV12-3/TRBV12-4 NA TRBJ1-1
TGTGCCAGCAGCTTAGTCCTGGTCGGGGAGCTGTTTTTT CASSLVLVGELFF NA TRBV7-9 many TRBJ2-2
TGTGCCAGCACGGATGGGGAGGATACGCAGTATTTT CASTDGEDTQYF NA TRBV28 many TRBJ2-3
TGTGCCAGCAGTTCCCGAAACACCCACAATGAGCAGTTCTTC CASSSRNTHNEQFF NA TRBV28 few TRBJ2-1
TGTGCCAGCAGCTTCCCGACTAGCGGGAGGGGCAATGAGCAGTTCTTC CASSFPTSGRGNEQFF TRBD2 TRBV7-9 many TRBJ2-1
TGTGCCAGCAGTCCGACAGGGGCATACTACGAGCAGTACTTC CASSPTGAYYEQYF TRBD1 TRBV27 many TRBJ2-7
TGTGCCAGCAGCCCCCGGGACAGGGGGCCCAATGAGCAGTTCTTC CASSPRDRGPNEQFF TRBD1 TRBV11-2 NA TRBJ2-1
TGTGCCAGCAGCACAACGACCGAGGTATCTAGCACAGATACGCAGTATTTT CASSTTTEVSSTDTQYF NA TRBV28 few TRBJ2-3
TGTGCCAGCAGCTTTGTTACTGGGCTCCACAATGAGCAGTTCTTC CASSFVTGLHNEQFF NA TRBV7-4 NA TRBJ2-1
TGTGCCAGCAGCATTAGCGGAGGCGGGCACAATGAGCAGTTCTTC CASSISGGGHNEQFF NA TRBV7-8 many TRBJ2-1
TGTGCCAGCTCGCCGGGACCGGGGAACACCGGGGAGCTGTTTTTT CASSPGPGNTGELFF NA TRBV18 NA TRBJ2-2
TGTGCCAGCAGCCAATACCTCGGACAGGTTAATTCACCCCTCCACTTT CASSQYLGQVNSPLHF TRBD1 TRBV3-1 NA TRBJ1-6
TGTGCCAGCAGTTACGAGTGGAACAGGGATATTTCCTACGAGCAGTACTTC CASSYEWNRDISYEQYF NA TRBV6-5 many TRBJ2-7
TGTGCCAGCAGCCAAGATGGGTACAGGGGAGCGGACCTATCGTTGAACACTGAAGCTTTCTTT CASSQDGYRGADLSLNTEAFF TRBD1 TRBV3-1 NA TRBJ1-1
TGTGCCAGCAGCCTGGCTCGGGGCCCAGATACGCAGTATTTT CASSLARGPDTQYF NA TRBV5-4 many TRBJ2-3